This entry describes one TCR beta chain. The CDR3 is 15 residues long. Germline CDR1 DFQATT, CDR2 SNEGSKA (reference sequence). V shed 5 bases and J shed 6 bases, with 23 bases lying between them. PCR was performed a second time for about 7 to 12 cycles using a sample-barcoded 5' primer and a J-beta primer mix. TCRdb processed the 5' RACE reads anew with MiXCR; each CDR3 protein has one entry. The repertoire holds 650,000 to 1,000,000 distinct CDR3 sequences, with about 36% as singletons. The data were taken from a study of blood T cells in healthy people across ages. This receptor was obtained from a man aged 18 to 30 in good health. Material for sequencing was blood. This sequence joins TRBV20-1 and TRBJ2-7, with D tentatively TRBD1 or TRBD2 (8 bases each). The CDR3 coding sequence is TGCAGTGCTCAGACGGGGGGGACAGGCACACGCGAGCAGTACTTC. As protein: CSAQTGGTGTREQYF.